Each of the 15 T cell receptor beta chains below was sequenced from the same sample in a study of OX40 agonist ivuxolimab in advanced cancers. The method was immunoSEQ multiplex PCR; TCRdb's version includes in-frame clones alone and lacks a portion of them. The data contain about 55,000 clones, less than 90% of them singletons. The material was CD4+ or CD8+ T cells sorted from blood, obtained in a trial of the OX40 agonist ivuxolimab. Every receptor here comes from an adult with an advanced solid tumor such as melanoma, head and neck, liver or kidney cancer.

The chain combines TRBV2 with TRBJ2-5, with TRBD2 as a possible D gene (5 bases). In germline, CDR1 is SNHLY, CDR2 FYNNEI. This CDR3 region has 15 residues. Trimming took 0 bases from V and 3 from J, leaving 11 bases between them. Here the CDR3 reads CASSEAYSGKETQYF. In DNA form, the CDR3 reads TGTGCCAGCAGTGAAGCGTACAGCGGTAAAGAGACCCAGTACTTC. Full variable domain (rest looked up from reference TRBV2 and TRBJ2-5): EPEVTQTPSHQVTQMGQEVILRCVPISNHLYFYWYRQILGQKVEFLVSFYNNEISEKSEIFDDQFSVERPDGSNFTLKIRSTKLEDSAMYFCASSEAYSGKETQYFGPGTRLLVL.

The V gene is TRBV11-2, the J gene TRBJ1-2; D remains unclear. Germline V gene sequence: CDR1 SGHAT, CDR2 FQNNGV. The CDR3 contains 15 residues. The germline V and J ends were trimmed by 1 base and 5 bases, with 14 bases remaining between them. The CDR3: CASSLGRGRRYGYTF. DNA of the CDR3: TGTGCCAGCAGCTTAGGTCGGGGAAGGCGATATGGCTACACCTTC.

The J gene is TRBJ2-7, the V gene TRBV19; D is unresolved. V was trimmed by 1 base and J by 4 bases, leaving 8 bases between them. Germline V gene sequence: CDR1 LNHDA, CDR2 SQIVND (reference sequence). The length of the CDR3 is 13 residues. The CDR3 coding sequence is TGTGCCAGTAGTATAGGGCCCCCATACGAGCAGTACTTC. Its translation is CASSIGPPYEQYF.

The chain combines TRBV7-9 with TRBJ2-1; no definite D call. Germline CDR1 SEHNR, CDR2 FQNEAQ (reference sequence). Trimming shortened V by 4 bases and J by 7 bases, and 11 bases separated the two germline ends. This CDR3 region has 13 residues. CDR3 sequence: CASSSGLSNEQFF. The DNA for the CDR3 is TGTGCCAGCAGCTCCGGGCTTAGTAATGAGCAGTTCTTC. The full variable domain, with the rest looked up from reference TRBV7-9 and TRBJ2-1, is DTGVSQNPRHKITKRGQNVTFRCDPISEHNRLYWYRQTLGQGPEFLTYFQNEAQLEKSRLLSDRFSAERPKGSFSTLEIQRTEQGDSAMYLCASSSGLSNEQFFGPGTRLTVL.

This sequence joins TRBV19 and TRBJ1-2, with 7 bases aligning to TRBD1. The CDR3 consists of 13 residues. Unmatched junction bases numbered 7, after V lost 4 bases and J lost 8 bases. Germline CDR1 reads LNHDA; CDR2 reads SQIVND (reference sequence). CDR3 in DNA: TGTGCCAGTAGTACCACAGGGGTGAGGGGCTACACCTTC. This gives the protein CASSTTGVRGYTF.

The V gene is TRBV7-3, the J gene TRBJ2-1; unclear D gene. The CDR3 totals 15 residues. Trimming pared 2 bases from V and 0 bases from J, leaving 8 bases between. Germline V gene lookup returns CDR1 SGHTA and CDR2 FQGTGA. As DNA, the CDR3 is TGTGCCAGCAGCTTAGGGCCAGGCTCCTACAATGAGCAGTTCTTC. This gives the protein CASSLGPGSYNEQFF.

The chain couples TRBV10-1 to TRBJ2-7; tentative D call: TRBD1 (5 bases). The V and J ends lost 3 bases and 3 bases respectively, with 18 bases between them. The CDR3 extends over 16 amino acids. Germline V gives CDR1 WNHNN, CDR2 SYGVQD (reference sequence). This CDR3 reads CASSEGDKGLNYEQYF. The CDR3 DNA sequence: TGCGCCAGCAGTGAAGGTGACAAGGGGTTGAACTACGAGCAGTACTTC.

This clone showed up just once. The V and J genes are TRBV5-8 and TRBJ2-6; a weak D match, TRBD1 (5 bases). Germline loops: CDR1 SGHTS, CDR2 YDEGEE. The CDR3 loop spans 15 amino acids. V was trimmed by 7 bases and J by 3 bases, leaving 14 bases between them. The CDR3 sequence: CASGPDSSGANVLTF. The CDR3 DNA reads TGTGCCAGCGGACCCGACAGTAGTGGGGCCAACGTCCTGACTTTC.

V gene TRBV7-8 combines with J gene TRBJ1-3, with 8 bases aligning to TRBD1. Germline loops: CDR1 SGHVS, CDR2 FQNEAQ. This CDR3 has 16 residues. V lost 5 bases, J lost 4 bases, and 10 bases stayed unmatched. The CDR3 sequence is CASSRTGSSGGNTIYF. CDR3 in DNA: TGTGCCAGCAGCAGGACAGGGTCGAGCGGCGGAAACACCATATATTTT.

This clone was observed a few times. This chain joins TRBV5-1 and TRBJ2-2, with TRBD2 matching 13 bases. V dropped 3 bases and J dropped 5; count of bases not matched to a gene: 4. Germline V gene sequence: CDR1 SGHRS, CDR2 YFSETQ. The CDR3 extends over 16 amino acids. The CDR3 loop is CASSWTSGSRTGELFF. CDR3 nucleotide sequence: TGCGCCAGCAGCTGGACTAGCGGGAGTAGGACCGGGGAGCTGTTTTTT. Based on the CDR3 plus reference TRBV5-1 and TRBJ2-2, the full variable domain is KAGVTQTPRYLIKTRGQQVTLSCSPISGHRSVSWYQQTPGQGLQFLFEYFSETQRNKGNFPGRFSGRQFSNSRSEMNVSTLELGDSALYLCASSWTSGSRTGELFFGEGSRLTVL.

The chain employs TRBV29-1 and TRBJ1-2, with D perhaps matching TRBD1 (5 bases). CDR1 and CDR2 from the germline V gene are SQVTM and ANQGSEA. This CDR3 comprises 16 residues. V lost 4 bases and J lost 1, with 19 bases in between. CDR3 in DNA: TGCAGCGTTGTGGCTCGGGGCCGGGATTTTAACTATGGCTACACCTTC. It codes for CSVVARGRDFNYGYTF.

The chain is built from TRBV29-1 and TRBJ1-4; D possibly corresponds to TRBD1 (6 bases). CDR3 length: 13 amino acids. Trimming shortened V by 7 bases and J by 7 bases, and 16 bases separated the two germline ends. Germline values: CDR1 SQVTM, CDR2 ANQGSEA. The CDR3 is CSDIQGGSEKLFF. CDR3 sequence (DNA): TGCAGCGATATACAGGGTGGTAGTGAAAAACTGTTTTTT.

The chain uses TRBV29-1 and TRBJ1-5; 8 bases are shared with TRBD1. CDR3 size: 14 residues. V was clipped by 4 bases and J by 2 bases; unmatched bases: 4. Germline CDR1 and CDR2: SQVTM and ANQGSEA. CDR3 bases: TGCAGCGTTGGGACAGGGCTCGGCAATCAGCCCCAGCATTTT. Translating it yields CSVGTGLGNQPQHF.

The J gene is TRBJ2-1, the V gene TRBV25-1, with 11 bases that match TRBD2. The germline V gene has CDR1 MGHDK and CDR2 SYGVNS. J lost 0 bases, V lost 6 bases, and 4 bases had no gene match. CDR3 length equals 16 residues. The CDR3 DNA reads TGTGCCAGCAGGGGGGGACTAGCGGCCTCCTACAATGAGCAGTTCTTC. As protein: CASRGGLAASYNEQFF.

The CDR3 DNA reads as TGTGCCAGCTCACCAACAGGGTTGTACGATGAGCAGTTCTTC. It specifies CASSPTGLYDEQFF. This chain joins TRBV18 and TRBJ2-1; D possibly corresponds to TRBD1 (6 bases). The germline V and J ends were trimmed by 2 bases and 8 bases, with 13 bases remaining between them. Germline CDR1 KGHSH, CDR2 LQKENI. The CDR3 is made up of 14 amino acids.